Below, 7 T cell receptor beta chains from the same sample are listed, as sequenced in a study of blood T cells in healthy people across ages. Alongside a J-beta primer mix, a sample-barcoded 5' primer served in a second PCR lasting about 6 to 11 cycles. TCRdb called the 5' RACE reads again in MiXCR, with one record for every CDR3 protein. Of about 1.5 million distinct CDR3 sequences listed, under 55% were seen once; the top ten hold 4%. Sequencing was carried out using blood. The receptors were gathered from a woman aged 18-35 years in good health.

V gene TRBV7-2 combines with J gene TRBJ1-5, with D uncertain. V lost 5 bases to trimming and J lost 0 bases, with 11 bases between them. This CDR3 comprises 15 residues. Germline CDR1 SGHTA, CDR2 FQGNSA. Here the CDR3 reads CASSREQYSNQPQHF. CDR3 DNA: TGTGCCAGCAGCCGAGAACAGTATAGCAATCAGCCCCAGCATTTT. Full variable domain (rest looked up from reference TRBV7-2 and TRBJ1-5): GAGVSQSPSNKVTEKGKDVELRCDPISGHTALYWYRQSLGQGLEFLIYFQGNSAPDKSGLPSDRFSAERTGGSVSTLTIQRTQQEDSAVYLCASSREQYSNQPQHFGDGTRLSIL.

The J gene is TRBJ2-5, the V gene TRBV12-3 or TRBV12-4; D tentatively reads TRBD1 or TRBD2 (6 bases each). Trimming pared 3 bases from V and 5 bases from J, leaving 16 bases between. The CDR3 is 15 residues long. In DNA form, the CDR3 reads TGTGCCAGCAGTTTCTCGATTGGGGGGCGCGAGACCCAGTACTTC. It translates to CASSFSIGGRETQYF.

This clonotype was found a few times. The chain combines TRBV28 with TRBJ2-5, with 7 bases identical to TRBD1. Per the germline V gene, CDR1 is MDHEN and CDR2 is SYDVKM. V shed 3 bases, J shed 1 base, and the junction held 2 bases outside the gene matches. The CDR3 extends over 14 amino acids. CDR3 amino acids: CASSFTGAQETQYF. Here the CDR3 DNA reads TGTGCCAGCAGTTTTACAGGGGCCCAAGAGACCCAGTACTTC.

This clonotype was counted a few times. The chain carries TRBV6-6 and TRBJ2-1, with 12 bases matching TRBD2. The CDR3 consists of 15 residues. CDR1 and CDR2 (germline): MNHNY, SVGAGI (reference sequence). V was pared by 1 base and J by 10 bases, with 5 bases of the junction left unmatched. The CDR3 loop is CASSYFLAGGGEQFF. CDR3 DNA sequence: TGTGCCAGCAGTTACTTTCTAGCGGGAGGGGGGGAGCAGTTCTTC.

The genes are TRBV7-9 and TRBJ2-7; 7 bases align to TRBD2. With V trimmed by 1 base and J by 7 bases, 10 bases remained unmatched. The CDR3 runs to 15 residues. Germline loops: CDR1 SEHNR, CDR2 FQNEAQ (reference sequence). CDR3 bases: TGTGCCAGCAGCTTAGGGGAGGGGCCAAACAATGAGCAGTACTTC. It translates to CASSLGEGPNNEQYF.

This clonotype showed up just a few times. V and J are TRBV9 and TRBJ2-1; perhaps TRBD2 as D (6 bases). Germline loops: CDR1 SGDLS, CDR2 YYNGEE. The CDR3 length is 15 residues. Trimming cost V 0 bases and J 2 bases, with 9 bases left between them. As DNA, the CDR3 is TGTGCCAGCAGCGTAGTGGTAGCGGCCTACAATGAGCAGTTCTTC. Its protein product is CASSVVVAAYNEQFF.

This clonotype was seen a handful of times. The chain joins TRBV5-1 to TRBJ1-2, with 7 bases lining up with TRBD1. J was trimmed by 7 bases and V by 4 bases; bases with no gene match: 10. CDR1 is SGHRS, CDR2 YFSETQ, per germline. The CDR3 runs 14 residues. The CDR3 sequence is CASSPATGDRGYTF. Written as DNA, the CDR3 is TGCGCCAGCAGCCCCGCAACAGGGGACCGTGGCTACACCTTC. Supplemented by reference TRBV5-1 and TRBJ1-2, the full variable domain reads KAGVTQTPRYLIKTRGQQVTLSCSPISGHRSVSWYQQTPGQGLQFLFEYFSETQRNKGNFPGRFSGRQFSNSRSEMNVSTLELGDSALYLCASSPATGDRGYTFGSGTRLTVV.